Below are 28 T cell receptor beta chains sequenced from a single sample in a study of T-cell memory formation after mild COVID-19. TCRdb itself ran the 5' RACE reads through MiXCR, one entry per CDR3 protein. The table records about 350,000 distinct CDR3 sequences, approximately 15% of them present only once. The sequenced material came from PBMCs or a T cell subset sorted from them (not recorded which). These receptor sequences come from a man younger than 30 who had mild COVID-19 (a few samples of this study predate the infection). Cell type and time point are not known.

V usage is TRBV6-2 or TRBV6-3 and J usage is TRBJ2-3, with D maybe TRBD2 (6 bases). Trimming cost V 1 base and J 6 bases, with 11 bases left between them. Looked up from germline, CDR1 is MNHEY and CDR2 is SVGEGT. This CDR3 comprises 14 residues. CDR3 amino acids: CASSYYGGRDTQYF. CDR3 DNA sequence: TGTGCCAGCAGTTACTACGGGGGACGGGATACGCAGTATTTT.

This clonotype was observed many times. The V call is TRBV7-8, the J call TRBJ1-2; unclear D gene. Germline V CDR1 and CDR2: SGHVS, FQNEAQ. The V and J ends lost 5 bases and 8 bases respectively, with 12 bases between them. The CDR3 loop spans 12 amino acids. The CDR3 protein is CASSTSGGGYTF. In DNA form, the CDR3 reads TGTGCCAGCAGCACTTCGGGAGGGGGCTACACCTTC.

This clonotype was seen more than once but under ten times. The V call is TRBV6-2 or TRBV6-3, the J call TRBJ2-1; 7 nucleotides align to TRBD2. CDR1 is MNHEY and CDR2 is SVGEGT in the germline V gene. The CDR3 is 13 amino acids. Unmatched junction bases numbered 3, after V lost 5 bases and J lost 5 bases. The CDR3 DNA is TGTGCCAGCAGTGGCGGGGGACACAATGAGCAGTTCTTC. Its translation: CASSGGGHNEQFF.

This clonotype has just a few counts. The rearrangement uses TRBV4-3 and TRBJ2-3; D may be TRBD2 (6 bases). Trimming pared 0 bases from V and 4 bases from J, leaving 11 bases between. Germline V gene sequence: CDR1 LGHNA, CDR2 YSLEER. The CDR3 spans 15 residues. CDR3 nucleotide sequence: TGCGCCAGCAGCCAAGATATACTAGCCTCAGATACGCAGTATTTT. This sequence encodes CASSQDILASDTQYF.

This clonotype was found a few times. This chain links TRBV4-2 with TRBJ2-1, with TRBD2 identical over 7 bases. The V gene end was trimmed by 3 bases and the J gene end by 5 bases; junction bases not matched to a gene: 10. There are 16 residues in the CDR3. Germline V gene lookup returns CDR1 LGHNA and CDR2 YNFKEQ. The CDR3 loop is CASSHSSGAQNNEQFF. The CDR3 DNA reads TGTGCCAGCAGCCACTCCAGCGGGGCGCAGAACAATGAGCAGTTCTTC.

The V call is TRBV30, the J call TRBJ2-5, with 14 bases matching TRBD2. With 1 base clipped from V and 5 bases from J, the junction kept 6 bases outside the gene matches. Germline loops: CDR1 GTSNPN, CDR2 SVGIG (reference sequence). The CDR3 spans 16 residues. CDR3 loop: CAWSGTSGGIWETQYF. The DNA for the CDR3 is TGTGCCTGGAGTGGGACTAGCGGGGGGATCTGGGAGACCCAGTACTTC.

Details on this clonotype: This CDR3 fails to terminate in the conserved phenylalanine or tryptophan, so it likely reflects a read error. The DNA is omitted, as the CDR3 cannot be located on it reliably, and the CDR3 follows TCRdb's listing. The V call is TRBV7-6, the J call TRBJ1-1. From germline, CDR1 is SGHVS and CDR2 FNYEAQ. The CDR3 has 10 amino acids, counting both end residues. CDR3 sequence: CASSPTRVSN.

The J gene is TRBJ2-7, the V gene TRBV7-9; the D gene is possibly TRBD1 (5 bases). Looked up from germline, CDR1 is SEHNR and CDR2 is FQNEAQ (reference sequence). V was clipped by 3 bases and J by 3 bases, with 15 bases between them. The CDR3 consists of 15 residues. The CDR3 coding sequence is TGTGCCAGCAGCTTTTACCCCCAGGGCAACTACGAGCAGTACGTC. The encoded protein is CASSFYPQGNYEQYV.

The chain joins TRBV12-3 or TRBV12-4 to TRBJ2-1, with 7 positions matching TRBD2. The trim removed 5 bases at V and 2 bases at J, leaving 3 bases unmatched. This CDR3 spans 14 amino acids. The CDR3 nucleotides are TGTGCCAGCAGTGGGACTACCACCTACAATGAGCAGTTCTTC. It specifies CASSGTTTYNEQFF.

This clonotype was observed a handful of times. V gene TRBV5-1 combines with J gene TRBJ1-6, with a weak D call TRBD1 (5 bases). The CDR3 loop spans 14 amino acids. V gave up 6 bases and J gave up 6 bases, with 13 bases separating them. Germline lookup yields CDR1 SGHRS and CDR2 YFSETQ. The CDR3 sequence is CASNSGGGNSPLHF. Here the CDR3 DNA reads TGCGCCAGCAACTCTGGGGGGGGTAATTCACCCCTCCACTTT.

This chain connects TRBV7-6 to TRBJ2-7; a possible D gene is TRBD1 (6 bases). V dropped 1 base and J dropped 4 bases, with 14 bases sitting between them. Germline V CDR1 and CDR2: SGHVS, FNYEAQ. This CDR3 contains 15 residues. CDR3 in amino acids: CASSLVTGKGYEQYF. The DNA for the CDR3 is TGTGCCAGCAGCTTAGTAACAGGGAAGGGATACGAGCAGTACTTC.

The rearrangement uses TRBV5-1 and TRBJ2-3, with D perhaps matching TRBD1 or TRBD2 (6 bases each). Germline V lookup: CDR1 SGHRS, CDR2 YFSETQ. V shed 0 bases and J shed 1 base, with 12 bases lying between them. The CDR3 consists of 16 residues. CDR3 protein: CASSLGGTQGTDTQYF. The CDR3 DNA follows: TGCGCCAGCAGCTTGGGCGGGACACAAGGCACAGATACGCAGTATTTT.

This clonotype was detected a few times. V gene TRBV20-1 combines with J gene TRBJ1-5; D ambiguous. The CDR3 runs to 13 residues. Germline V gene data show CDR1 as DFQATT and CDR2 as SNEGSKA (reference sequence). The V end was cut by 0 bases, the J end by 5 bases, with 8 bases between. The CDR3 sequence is CSARDPYDQPQHF. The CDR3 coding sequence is TGCAGTGCTAGAGACCCCTATGATCAGCCCCAGCATTTT.

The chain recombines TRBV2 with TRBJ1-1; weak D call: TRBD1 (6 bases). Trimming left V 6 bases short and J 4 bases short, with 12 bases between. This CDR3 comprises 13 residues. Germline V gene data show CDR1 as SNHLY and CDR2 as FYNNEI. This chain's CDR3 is CASSAGGPTEAFF. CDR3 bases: TGTGCCAGCAGCGCCGGGGGGCCCACTGAAGCTTTCTTT. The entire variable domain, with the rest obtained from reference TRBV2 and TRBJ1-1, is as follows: EPEVTQTPSHQVTQMGQEVILRCVPISNHLYFYWYRQILGQKVEFLVSFYNNEISEKSEIFDDQFSVERPDGSNFTLKIRSTKLEDSAMYFCASSAGGPTEAFFGQGTRLTVV.

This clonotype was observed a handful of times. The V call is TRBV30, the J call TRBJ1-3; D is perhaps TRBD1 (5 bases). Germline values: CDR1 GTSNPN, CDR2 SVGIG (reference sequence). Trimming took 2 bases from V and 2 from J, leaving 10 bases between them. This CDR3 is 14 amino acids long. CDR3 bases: TGTGCCTGGAGTCAGGGAGGAGCTGGAAACACCATATATTTT. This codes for CAWSQGGAGNTIYF.

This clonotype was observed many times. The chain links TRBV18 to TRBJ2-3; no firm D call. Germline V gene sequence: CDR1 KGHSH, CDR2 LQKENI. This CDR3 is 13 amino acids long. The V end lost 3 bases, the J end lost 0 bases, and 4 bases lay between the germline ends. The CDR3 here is CASSPDSTDTQYF. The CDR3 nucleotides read TGTGCCAGCTCACCGGACAGCACAGATACGCAGTATTTT.

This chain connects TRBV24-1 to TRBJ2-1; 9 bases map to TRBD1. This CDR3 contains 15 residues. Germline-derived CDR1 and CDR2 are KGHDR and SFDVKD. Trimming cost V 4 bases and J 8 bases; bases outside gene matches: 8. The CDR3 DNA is TGTGCCACCAGTGAACCCGGGACAGGGTCCCATGAGCAGTTCTTC. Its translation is CATSEPGTGSHEQFF.

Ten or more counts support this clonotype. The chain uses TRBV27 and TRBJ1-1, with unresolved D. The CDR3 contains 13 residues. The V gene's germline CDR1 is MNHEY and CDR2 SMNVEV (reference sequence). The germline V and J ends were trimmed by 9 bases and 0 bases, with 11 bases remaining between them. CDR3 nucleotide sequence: TGTGCCAGTCGGGATGATGTGAACACTGAAGCTTTCTTT. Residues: CASRDDVNTEAFF.

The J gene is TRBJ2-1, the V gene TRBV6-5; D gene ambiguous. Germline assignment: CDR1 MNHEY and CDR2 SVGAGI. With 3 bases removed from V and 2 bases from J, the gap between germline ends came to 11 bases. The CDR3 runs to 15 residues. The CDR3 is CASSYARHPYNEQFF. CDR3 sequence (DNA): TGTGCCAGCAGTTATGCCAGGCATCCCTACAATGAGCAGTTCTTC.

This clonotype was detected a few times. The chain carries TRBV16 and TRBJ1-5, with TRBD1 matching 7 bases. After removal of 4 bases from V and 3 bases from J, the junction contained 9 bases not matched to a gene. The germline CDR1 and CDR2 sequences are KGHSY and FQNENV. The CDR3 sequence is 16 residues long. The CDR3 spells CASSPAGQAINQPQHF. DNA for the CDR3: TGTGCCAGCAGCCCTGCAGGACAGGCGATCAATCAGCCCCAGCATTTT. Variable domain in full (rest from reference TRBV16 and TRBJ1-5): GEEVAQTPKHLVRGEGQKAKLYCAPIKGHSYVFWYQQVLKNEFKFLISFQNENVFDETGMPKERFSAKCLPNSPCSLEIQATKLEDSAVYFCASSPAGQAINQPQHFGDGTRLSIL.

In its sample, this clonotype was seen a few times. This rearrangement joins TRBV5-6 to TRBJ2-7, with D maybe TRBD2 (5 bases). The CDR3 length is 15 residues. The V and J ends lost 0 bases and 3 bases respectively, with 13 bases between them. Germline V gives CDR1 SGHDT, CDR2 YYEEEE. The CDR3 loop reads CASSLGAAEIYEQYV. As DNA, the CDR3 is TGTGCCAGCAGCTTGGGAGCGGCGGAGATCTACGAGCAGTACGTC.

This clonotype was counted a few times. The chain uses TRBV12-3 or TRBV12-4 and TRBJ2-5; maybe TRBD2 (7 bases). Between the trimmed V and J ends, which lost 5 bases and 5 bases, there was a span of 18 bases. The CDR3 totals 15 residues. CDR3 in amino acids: CASSHGAGAEETQYF. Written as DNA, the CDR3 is TGTGCCAGCAGTCACGGGGCGGGGGCAGAGGAGACCCAGTACTTC.

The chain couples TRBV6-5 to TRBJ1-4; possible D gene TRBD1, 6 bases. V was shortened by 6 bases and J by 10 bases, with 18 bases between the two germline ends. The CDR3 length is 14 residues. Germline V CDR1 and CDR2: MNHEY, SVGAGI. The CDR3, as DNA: TGTGCCAGCAGCTCCATGGGTGAAGGGGGAAAACTGTTTTTT. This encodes CASSSMGEGGKLFF.

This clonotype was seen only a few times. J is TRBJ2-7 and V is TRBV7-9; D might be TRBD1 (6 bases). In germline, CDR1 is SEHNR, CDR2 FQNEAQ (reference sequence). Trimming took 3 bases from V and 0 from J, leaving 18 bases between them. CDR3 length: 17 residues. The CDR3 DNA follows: TGTGCCAGCAGCTTCCCTTTGGACAGCGATAGCTCCTACGAGCAGTACGTC. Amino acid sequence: CASSFPLDSDSSYEQYV.

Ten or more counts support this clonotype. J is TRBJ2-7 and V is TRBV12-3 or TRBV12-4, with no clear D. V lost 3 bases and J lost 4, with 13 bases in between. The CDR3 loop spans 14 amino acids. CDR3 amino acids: CASSFGLVRYEQYF. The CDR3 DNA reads TGTGCCAGCAGTTTTGGGCTTGTTCGGTACGAGCAGTACTTC.

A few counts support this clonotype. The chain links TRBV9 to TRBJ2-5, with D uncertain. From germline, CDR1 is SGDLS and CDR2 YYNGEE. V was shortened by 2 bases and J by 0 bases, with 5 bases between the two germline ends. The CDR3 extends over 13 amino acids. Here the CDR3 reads CASSVQYQETQYF. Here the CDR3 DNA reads TGTGCCAGCAGCGTCCAGTACCAAGAGACCCAGTACTTC.

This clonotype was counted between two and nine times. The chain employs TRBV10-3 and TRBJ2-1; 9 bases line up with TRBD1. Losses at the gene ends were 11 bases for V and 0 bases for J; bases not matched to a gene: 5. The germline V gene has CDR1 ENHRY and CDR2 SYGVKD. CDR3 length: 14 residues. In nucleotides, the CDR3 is TGTGCCGCCGGGGGACAGGGCTCCTACAATGAGCAGTTCTTC. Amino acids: CAAGGQGSYNEQFF.

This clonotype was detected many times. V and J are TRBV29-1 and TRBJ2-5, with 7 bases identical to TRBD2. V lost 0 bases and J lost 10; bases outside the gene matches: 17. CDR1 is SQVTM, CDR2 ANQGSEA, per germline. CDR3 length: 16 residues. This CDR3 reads CSVEDLHRGDFWHQYF. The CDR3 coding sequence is TGCAGCGTTGAAGATCTCCATCGGGGGGACTTCTGGCACCAGTACTTC.